This TCR beta chain was observed in a study of blood T cell repertoires in COVID-19. The wider study: The United States, Italy and Spain were the sources of the acute and convalescent COVID-19 samples. T cells, B-cell-depleted T cells, or PBMCs supplied cDNA or gDNA.

Only in-frame clones appear in the TCRdb table, and some are missing; sequencing was by immunoSEQ multiplex PCR. The sample gives about 410,000 clones, about nine tenths of which show up once; 0.6% is in the top ten. Cohort placement rested on clinical history that participants reported themselves. Recovered Cohort 3 donors showed two negative PCRs, clearance, or symptom resolution. This receptor was obtained from a man younger than 35 who had recovered from COVID-19. The sample comprised PBMCs or T cells enriched from blood (not recorded which).

CDR3 region: CASAAPRVTQYF. The CDR3 DNA is TGTGCCAGCGCCGCCCCACGGGTGACCCAGTACTTC. The rearrangement links TRBV9 to TRBJ2-5; D is uncertain. Germline V gives CDR1 SGDLS, CDR2 YYNGEE. This CDR3 has 12 residues. V lost 7 bases, J lost 7 bases, and 14 bases lay in between.